The 30 T cell receptor beta chains presented below share a single source sample, sequenced in a study of metastatic and nonmetastatic thyroid tumors. MiXCR was used by TCRdb to re-call the PCR reads. The table includes about 93,000 clones, 7.5% to 9% detected once. Every patient underwent thyroid surgery untreated. Material: blood. Receptors originate from a female donor with papillary thyroid cancer or a benign thyroid nodule (not recorded which). Some clones in this sample may be carry-over from other donors' samples.

The sample holds many counts of this clone. The CDR3 loop reads CASSLSPPGSGAFTDTQYF. CDR3 nucleotide sequence: TGTGCCAGCAGCTTAAGCCCCCCGGGGAGCGGGGCCTTCACAGATACGCAGTATTTT. The chain combines TRBV7-3 with TRBJ2-3; TRBD2 matches 7 bases. The CDR3 has 19 residues. J lost 2 bases, V lost 1 base, and 15 bases had no gene match. Per germline, CDR1 SGHTA and CDR2 FQGTGA.

This clone was seen at least ten times. Its ends do not fully match the called genes, so a read error is possible. The same CDR3 also results from other DNA sequences found in this sample. The V call is TRBV30, the J call TRBJ1-5; 7 bases are a match to TRBD1. CDR3 length: 13 residues. Germline V CDR1 and CDR2: GTSNPN, SVGIG (reference sequence). CDR3 in DNA: TGTGCCTGGAGTGGCGGGCAGGGGGGATCCCAACATTTT. Protein sequence: CAWSGGQGGSQHF.

This clone was seen a handful of times. The rearrangement uses TRBV6-1 and TRBJ2-1; 10 positions agree with TRBD2. Per the germline V gene, CDR1 is MNHNS and CDR2 is SASEGT. Unmatched junction bases numbered 12, after V lost 6 bases and J lost 7 bases. This CDR3 contains 16 residues. The CDR3 DNA follows: TGTGCCAGCAGGTACCTGAGCGGGGGGGAAGTTAATGAGCAGTTCTTC. It encodes CASRYLSGGEVNEQFF.

V gene TRBV30 combines with J gene TRBJ2-1; 10 nucleotides match TRBD2. Germline CDR1 reads GTSNPN; CDR2 reads SVGIG (reference sequence). With 7 bases clipped from V and 7 bases from J, the junction kept 10 bases outside the gene matches. The CDR3 is made up of 14 amino acids. The CDR3 reads CASLAGELGNEQFF. The CDR3 DNA is TGTGCCTCGCTAGCGGGAGAGCTCGGGAATGAGCAGTTCTTC.

This clone was recorded at least ten times. CDR3 nucleotide sequence: TGTGCCAGTACCAATCTGGCTAGCGGGGTCGGGGAGCTGTTTTTT. Translated, it gives CASTNLASGVGELFF. The chain links TRBV19 to TRBJ2-2; 9 nucleotides line up with TRBD2. The CDR3 extends over 15 amino acids. The V and J ends lost 7 bases and 7 bases, in that order; junction bases with no gene match: 10. CDR1 and CDR2 (germline): LNHDA, SQIVND (reference sequence).

The table lists this clone with many counts. The chain links TRBV6-1 to TRBJ2-5; 9 bases map to TRBD2. The ends lost 9 bases at V and 2 bases at J; junction bases unmatched: 4. Germline V lookup: CDR1 MNHNS, CDR2 SASEGT. The CDR3 is 13 amino acids. The chain's CDR3 is CASSGGPQETQYF. DNA of the CDR3: TGTGCCAGTAGCGGGGGCCCTCAAGAGACCCAGTACTTC.

This clone was counted many times. This chain connects TRBV19 to TRBJ2-2; 7 bases fit TRBD1. CDR1 is LNHDA, CDR2 SQIVND, per germline (reference sequence). Unmatched junction bases numbered 12, after V lost 3 bases and J lost 5 bases. The CDR3 loop spans 17 amino acids. CDR3 in amino acids: CASSMTYRTGWTGELFF. The CDR3 DNA reads as TGTGCCAGTAGTATGACTTATCGGACAGGATGGACCGGGGAGCTGTTTTTT.

This clone was recorded at least ten times. The V gene is TRBV6-4, the J gene TRBJ2-3; 11 positions match TRBD2. The CDR3 is 14 amino acids. Trimming cost V 6 bases and J 4 bases; bases outside gene matches: 3. Germline V gene lookup returns CDR1 MRHNA and CDR2 SNTAGT. Here the CDR3 DNA reads TGTGCCAGCAGCTCTAGCGGGGGGTCAGATACGCAGTATTTT. Translated: CASSSSGGSDTQYF.

Ten or more counts support this clone. The genes are TRBV20-1 and TRBJ2-7, with a tentative D call TRBD1 (5 bases). Germline CDR1 is DFQATT and CDR2 is SNEGSKA (reference sequence). This CDR3 has 17 amino acids. V gave up 0 bases and J gave up 2 bases, with 20 bases separating them. The CDR3 bases are TGCAGTGCTAGAGATCTTAGGTTCCAGGGCGGTCCCTACGAGCAGTACTTC. Its translation: CSARDLRFQGGPYEQYF.

This clone was detected a few times. A much bigger clone sits one base away, suggesting this may be a read error. The chain has TRBV6-1 and TRBJ2-1; the match to TRBD2 covers 7 bases. The germline V gene has CDR1 MNHNS and CDR2 SASEGT. There are 14 residues in the CDR3. The DNA for the CDR3 is TGTGCCACGAAAGGACTAGTGGACTCCGGTGAGCGGTTCTTC. Translated: CATKGLVDSGERFF.

In the case of this clone: This sequence may be a read error, since a much larger clone differs from it by one base. The chain carries TRBV9 and TRBJ2-3; D unresolved. Trimming pared 3 bases from V and 3 bases from J, leaving 11 bases between. CDR3 length: 14 amino acids. Per germline, CDR1 SGDLS and CDR2 YYNGEE. CDR3 in DNA: TGTGCCAGCAGCGCAAGACCCCAAACAGATACGCAGTATTTT. Amino acid sequence: CASSARPQTDTQYF. The full variable domain, in which reference TRBV9 and TRBJ2-3 provide the parts outside the CDR3, is DSGVTQTPKHLITATGQRVTLRCSPRSGDLSVYWYQQSLDQGLQFLIQYYNGEERAKGNILERFSAQQFPDLHSELNLSSLELGDSALYFCASSARPQTDTQYFGPGTRLTVL.

V gene TRBV19 combines with J gene TRBJ1-2; D gene uncertain. Per the germline V gene, CDR1 is LNHDA and CDR2 is SQIVND (reference sequence). V lost 1 base and J lost 6, with 3 bases in between. CDR3 length: 11 amino acids. The CDR3 DNA follows: TGTGCCAGTAGTATAGGAAATGGCTACACCTTC. Translated, it gives CASSIGNGYTF. Full variable domain (missing parts from reference TRBV19 and TRBJ1-2): DGGITQSPKYLFRKEGQNVTLSCEQNLNHDAMYWYRQDPGQGLRLIYYSQIVNDFQKGDIAEGYSVSREKKESFPLTVTSAQKNPTAFYLCASSIGNGYTFGSGTRLTVV.

This clone was seen repeatedly, ten times or more. The sample has other DNA sequences that encode this CDR3 too. The chain is built from TRBV12-3 or TRBV12-4 and TRBJ2-2, with D possibly TRBD1 on 6 matching bases. Trimming removed 1 base from V and 3 bases from J, with 12 bases in between. CDR3 size: 16 residues. The CDR3 bases are TGTGCCAGCAGTTTAGGGCAGGGGTGGGACACCGGGGAGCTGTTTTTT. Translation gives CASSLGQGWDTGELFF.

This clone has a count of ten or more. The rearrangement uses TRBV20-1 and TRBJ1-1; D is undetermined. Trimming took off 3 bases at V and 4 bases at J, with 15 bases between the two ends. The CDR3 loop spans 14 amino acids. In germline, CDR1 is DFQATT, CDR2 SNEGSKA (reference sequence). CDR3 in amino acids: CSASYRALPTEAFF. CDR3 in DNA: TGCAGTGCTAGTTATCGGGCCTTACCCACTGAAGCTTTCTTT.

This clone was found many times. J is TRBJ1-5 and V is TRBV12-3 or TRBV12-4; TRBD1 aligns across 9 bases. The V segment lost 6 bases and the J segment 6 bases; nucleotides outside the gene matches: 6. The CDR3 has 14 amino acids. Written as DNA, the CDR3 is TGTGCCAGCAGCCCCACAGGGGGCTCTCAGCCCCAGCATTTT. Translated: CASSPTGGSQPQHF.

This clone was counted at least ten times. This chain connects TRBV11-2 to TRBJ1-3; 8 positions agree with TRBD1. Trimming took 5 bases from V and 4 from J; bases not matched to a gene: 7. Germline CDR1 SGHAT, CDR2 FQNNGV. The CDR3 covers 15 residues. The CDR3 DNA is TGTGCCAGCAGCCTAGGGACAGGACGGGGAAACACCATATATTTT. Protein sequence: CASSLGTGRGNTIYF. Full variable domain (missing parts from reference TRBV11-2 and TRBJ1-3): EAGVAQSPRYKIIEKRQSVAFWCNPISGHATLYWYQQILGQGPKLLIQFQNNGVVDDSQLPKDRFSAERLKGVDSTLKIQPAKLEDSAVYLCASSLGTGRGNTIYFGEGSWLTVV.

This clone was seen only a few times. The chain employs TRBV6-6 and TRBJ1-2; TRBD1 aligns across 8 bases. CDR1 is MNHNY and CDR2 is SVGAGI in the germline V gene (reference sequence). The CDR3 is made up of 16 amino acids. Unmatched junction bases numbered 4, after V lost 0 bases and J lost 1 base. The CDR3 loop reads CASSYSDRGGNYGYTF. The CDR3 DNA follows: TGTGCCAGCAGTTACTCAGACAGGGGAGGTAACTATGGCTACACCTTC.

Regarding this clone: One base away lies a much larger clone, so this may be a sequencing read error. Other DNA sequences in the sample encode the same CDR3. CDR3 residues: CSAPLAGGRSETQYF. The CDR3 DNA sequence: TGCAGTGCTCCACTAGCGGGGGGTCGTTCGGAGACCCAGTACTTC. The V gene is TRBV20-1, the J gene TRBJ2-5; 12 nucleotides align to TRBD2. V lost 5 bases to trimming and J lost 5 bases; unmatched junction nucleotides: 9. This CDR3 comprises 15 residues. The V gene's germline CDR1 is DFQATT and CDR2 SNEGSKA (reference sequence).

This clone occurred many times. The same CDR3 can be traced to other DNA sequences in this sample. The chain recombines TRBV28 with TRBJ2-7, with 10 bases aligning to TRBD2. The ends lost 5 bases at V and 2 bases at J; junction bases unmatched: 3. Germline V CDR1 and CDR2: MDHEN, SYDVKM. The CDR3 contains 14 residues. The CDR3 region has the DNA TGTGCCAGCAGTCCCAGCGGGGGGGCCTACGAGCAGTACTTC. Translated: CASSPSGGAYEQYF.

This clone appeared many times. The chain combines TRBV2 with TRBJ2-5; D is unclear. CDR1 is SNHLY, CDR2 FYNNEI, per germline. This CDR3 comprises 11 residues. V lost 7 bases, J lost 2 bases, and 5 bases lay in between. CDR3 nucleotide sequence: TGTGCCAGCACCGGACAAGAGACCCAGTACTTC. Translation gives CASTGQETQYF.

This clone was counted ten times or more. The same CDR3 arises from other DNA sequences in this sample as well. The chain has TRBV6-1 and TRBJ1-4, with D possibly being TRBD1 (6 bases). There are 15 residues in the CDR3. V was trimmed by 2 bases and J by 6 bases, leaving 13 bases between them. CDR1 and CDR2 (germline): MNHNS, SASEGT. The chain's CDR3 is CASSERGGAYEKLFF. In DNA, the CDR3 is TGTGCCAGCAGTGAACGGGGGGGCGCATATGAAAAACTGTTTTTT.

This clone was observed many times. V and J are TRBV30 and TRBJ1-6; D unclear. The length of the CDR3 is 13 residues. V lost 1 base and J lost 7, with 8 bases in between. The V gene's germline CDR1 is GTSNPN and CDR2 SVGIG (reference sequence). The CDR3 coding sequence is TGTGCCTGGAGTGGAGGCGCGAATTCACCCCTCCACTTT. Translated, it gives CAWSGGANSPLHF.

This clone was detected ten times or more. The chain uses TRBV11-2 and TRBJ1-6; the D is unclear. The germline V gene has CDR1 SGHAT and CDR2 FQNNGV. With 5 bases removed from V and 0 bases from J, the gap between germline ends came to 11 bases. The CDR3 spans 16 residues. CDR3 residues: CASSARVSSYNSPLHF. In DNA, the CDR3 is TGTGCCAGCAGCGCCCGGGTGAGCTCCTATAATTCACCCCTCCACTTT.

This clone came up many times. V usage is TRBV7-2 and J usage is TRBJ1-1; D ambiguous. Between the trimmed V and J ends, which lost 0 bases and 2 bases, there was a span of 10 bases. Germline CDR1 SGHTA, CDR2 FQGNSA. The CDR3 consists of 15 residues. In DNA, the CDR3 is TGTGCCAGCAGCTTAGCGGCAGAAGTCAACACTGAAGCTTTCTTT. Protein sequence: CASSLAAEVNTEAFF. The variable domain in full, completed from reference TRBV7-2 and TRBJ1-1, reads GAGVSQSPSNKVTEKGKDVELRCDPISGHTALYWYRQSLGQGLEFLIYFQGNSAPDKSGLPSDRFSAERTGGSVSTLTIQRTQQEDSAVYLCASSLAAEVNTEAFFGQGTRLTVV.

This clone was observed many times. V gene TRBV6-1 combines with J gene TRBJ2-2; TRBD2 is a possible D gene (5 bases). CDR3 length equals 15 residues. V was cut by 4 bases and J by 2 bases, with 11 bases left in between. The germline V gene encodes CDR1 MNHNS and CDR2 SASEGT. CDR3 in amino acids: CASSVEGGNTGELFF. CDR3 coding DNA: TGTGCCAGCAGTGTTGAGGGCGGAAACACCGGGGAGCTGTTTTTT.

This clone was found many times. The J gene is TRBJ1-2, the V gene TRBV6-1; no clear D. Per germline, CDR1 MNHNS and CDR2 SASEGT. The CDR3 length is 14 residues. The V end was cut by 0 bases, the J end by 4 bases, with 9 bases between. In DNA, the CDR3 is TGTGCCAGCAGTGAAGCACAGCGGGCCTATGGCTACACCTTC. Translation gives CASSEAQRAYGYTF.

The V call is TRBV14, the J call TRBJ2-6; D gene unclear. This CDR3 is built from 15 residues. The V gene's germline CDR1 is SGHDN and CDR2 FVKESK. V was trimmed by 0 bases and J by 3 bases, leaving 6 bases between them. The CDR3 loop is CASSQEKVGANVLTF. In DNA, the CDR3 is TGTGCCAGCAGCCAAGAGAAGGTTGGGGCCAACGTCCTGACTTTC.

This clone has a count of ten or more. This chain connects TRBV10-2 to TRBJ2-7, with 8 bases fitting TRBD1. Trimming removed 0 bases from V and 5 bases from J; junction bases left unmatched: 6. The length of the CDR3 is 15 residues. CDR1 and CDR2 (germline): WSHSY, SAAADI. The CDR3, as DNA: TGCGCCAGCAGTGAGTCAGGGCAGGGGGCCGACGAGCAGTACTTC. It encodes CASSESGQGADEQYF.

This clone was counted many times. CDR3 nucleotides: TGTGCCAGCAGTGAAAACAGGGGAAGAGGCTACACCTTC. Its translation: CASSENRGRGYTF. The J gene is TRBJ1-2, the V gene TRBV2; 7 bases fit TRBD1. The V and J ends lost 2 bases and 8 bases, in that order; junction bases with no gene match: 5. The germline V gene has CDR1 SNHLY and CDR2 FYNNEI. The CDR3 sequence is 13 residues long.

This clone was seen repeatedly, ten times or more. The J gene is TRBJ1-2, the V gene TRBV4-2; D is possibly TRBD1 (5 bases). The CDR3 is 13 amino acids. Per germline, CDR1 LGHNA and CDR2 YNFKEQ. V shed 1 base and J shed 7 bases, with 10 bases lying between them. This CDR3 reads CASSQARAPGYTF. The CDR3 DNA reads TGTGCCAGCAGCCAAGCCAGGGCTCCTGGCTACACCTTC.